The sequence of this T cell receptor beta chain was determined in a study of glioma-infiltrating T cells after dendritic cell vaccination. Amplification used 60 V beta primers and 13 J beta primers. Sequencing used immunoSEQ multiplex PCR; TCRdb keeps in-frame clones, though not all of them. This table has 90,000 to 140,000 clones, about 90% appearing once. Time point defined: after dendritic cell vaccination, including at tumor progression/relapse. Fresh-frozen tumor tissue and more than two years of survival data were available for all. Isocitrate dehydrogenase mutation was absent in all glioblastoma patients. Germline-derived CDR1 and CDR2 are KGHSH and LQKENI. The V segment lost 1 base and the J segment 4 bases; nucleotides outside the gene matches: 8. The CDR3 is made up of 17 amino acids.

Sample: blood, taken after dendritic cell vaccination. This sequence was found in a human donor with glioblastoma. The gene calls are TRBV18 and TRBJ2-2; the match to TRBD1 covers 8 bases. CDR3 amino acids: CASSPQAGGASTGELFF. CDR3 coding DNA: TGTGCCAGCTCACCACAGGCAGGGGGCGCTTCCACCGGGGAGCTGTTTTTT.